The rows below give T cell receptor beta chains drawn from one sample of a study of post-analysis software for immune sequencing data. TCRdb passed the PCR reads through MiXCR, listing each CDR3 protein once. In the table there are hundreds of thousands of distinct CDR3 sequences, more than 30% of which are singletons. Input material: blood. Source of these receptors: a girl aged 2 to 9 with multiple sclerosis. Each CDR3 is given with its conserved first and last residue. A D gene is named only where the DNA matches it firmly. Rows may omit the clone size; those that give it use once, few, many or a size class.

CDR3	DNA	V	J	D	size
CASSLARGSPNTEAFF	TGTGCCAGCAGTTTAGCGCGAGGCAGTCCGAACACTGAAGCTTTCTTT	TRBV12-3/TRBV12-4	TRBJ1-1	-	few
CASSLDQGAQYF	TGTGCCAGCAGCTTAGATCAGGGCGCGCAGTATTTT	TRBV7-2	TRBJ2-3	-	once
CSVTGGAEEKLFF	TGCAGTGTGACAGGGGGCGCGGAAGAAAAACTGTTTTTT	TRBV20-1	TRBJ1-4	TRBD1	few
CSVRETGISHEQYF	TGCAGCGTGCGAGAGACAGGGATCTCCCACGAGCAGTACTTC	TRBV29-1	TRBJ2-7	TRBD1	few
CASSGDRANTEAFF	TGTGCCAGCAGTGGGGACAGGGCGAACACTGAAGCTTTCTTT	TRBV25-1	TRBJ1-1	TRBD1	many
CASSHSNVPGGYTF	TGTGCCAGCAGTCATTCTAACGTCCCGGGAGGCTACACCTTC	TRBV25-1	TRBJ1-2	-	-
CASSLELRGQGLYEQYF	TGTGCCAGCAGCTTAGAACTGCGGGGACAGGGGCTCTACGAGCAGTACTTC	TRBV7-9	TRBJ2-7	TRBD1	-
CASRPGQARGEQYF	TGTGCCAGCAGACCCGGACAGGCTCGGGGGGAGCAGTACTTC	TRBV28	TRBJ2-7	-	-
CASSYSYIHPSTDTQYF	TGTGCCAGCAGTTACTCGTACATACATCCTAGCACAGATACGCAGTATTTT	TRBV6-6	TRBJ2-3	-	-
CSARDPAGRYDEQYF	TGCAGTGCTAGAGATCCCGCAGGGAGATACGACGAGCAGTACTTC	TRBV20-1	TRBJ2-7	-	few
CASSGRGLTDTQYF	TGCGCCAGCAGCGGCAGGGGACTGACAGATACGCAGTATTTT	TRBV5-1	TRBJ2-3	-	few
CASSPLGIRDYRTDTQYF	TGTGCCAGCAGCCCTTTAGGGATCCGGGACTACCGCACAGATACGCAGTATTTT	TRBV11-2	TRBJ2-3	TRBD2	-
CTSSLSGQGTDTQYF	TGTACCAGCAGTTTATCAGGACAGGGGACAGATACGCAGTATTTT	TRBV28	TRBJ2-3	TRBD1	-
CASGSPEGQGSYEQYF	TGTGCTAGTGGTTCCCCGGAGGGACAGGGTTCTTACGAGCAGTACTTC	TRBV12-5	TRBJ2-7	TRBD1	few
CASRGLAGVREQYF	TGTGCCAGCAGAGGACTAGCGGGAGTGAGGGAGCAGTACTTC	TRBV12-3/TRBV12-4	TRBJ2-4	TRBD2	few
CASRDDRVGNSPLHF	TGTGCCAGCAGGGACGACAGGGTAGGGAATTCACCCCTCCACTTT	TRBV2	TRBJ1-6	TRBD1	-
CASSPRLAGSTYNEQFF	TGTGCCAGCAGCCCACGACTAGCGGGGTCAACCTACAATGAGCAGTTCTTC	TRBV7-9	TRBJ2-1	TRBD2	-
CASSSGLAGDVNEQYF	TGTGCCAGCAGCTCAGGACTAGCGGGAGATGTGAACGAGCAGTACTTC	TRBV7-6	TRBJ2-7	TRBD2	few
CASSAISGRGYTDTQYF	TGTGCCAGCAGCGCAATAAGCGGGAGGGGCTACACAGATACGCAGTATTTT	TRBV3-1	TRBJ2-3	TRBD2	-
CSAPPGTVNTEAFF	TGCAGTGCTCCACCCGGGACGGTGAACACTGAAGCTTTCTTT	TRBV20-1	TRBJ1-1	-	-
CASSSGKVIEGYTF	TGTGCCAGCAGTTCCGGTAAGGTTATTGAAGGCTACACCTTC	TRBV27	TRBJ1-2	-	-
CSVDFPSSEQFF	TGCAGCGTTGACTTCCCGTCGAGTGAGCAGTTCTTC	TRBV29-1	TRBJ2-1	-	-
CASSPRAAGTNENLFF	TGTGCCAGCAGCCCTAGAGCGGCAGGGACTAATGAAAACCTGTTTTTT	TRBV7-9	TRBJ1-4	-	few
CAWSVVGLGEKLFF	TGTGCCTGGAGTGTAGTGGGCCTAGGTGAAAAACTGTTTTTT	TRBV30	TRBJ1-4	-	-
CSVVSGGVNTEAFF	TGCAGCGTTGTTTCAGGGGGCGTGAACACTGAAGCTTTCTTT	TRBV29-1	TRBJ1-1	TRBD1	few
CSAQQTNEKLFF	TGCAGCGCTCAGCAGACTAATGAAAAACTGTTTTTT	TRBV29-1	TRBJ1-4	-	-
CASSLTGGRSYNEQFF	TGTGCCAGCAGCTTAACGGGGGGGCGATCCTACAATGAGCAGTTCTTC	TRBV13	TRBJ2-1	TRBD2	-
CSAALNEKLFF	TGCAGTGCCGCCCTCAATGAAAAACTGTTTTTT	TRBV20-1	TRBJ1-4	-	-
CASSSPYNYEQYF	TGTGCCAGCAGCTCCCCTTACAACTACGAGCAGTACTTC	TRBV7-9	TRBJ2-7	-	-
CASSMDRGHQPQHF	TGTGCCAGCAGTATGGACAGGGGGCATCAGCCCCAGCATTTT	TRBV6-6	TRBJ1-5	TRBD1	-
CASTGSQAYEQYF	TGTGCCAGTACAGGGTCCCAAGCCTACGAGCAGTACTTC	TRBV28	TRBJ2-7	-	few
CASSLSAGEGYTF	TGTGCCAGCAGCTTATCGGCGGGGGAAGGCTACACCTTC	TRBV7-9	TRBJ1-2	-	-
CASSLVGWVDGRWGNEQFF	TGCGCCAGCAGCTTGGTCGGGTGGGTTGACGGCCGCTGGGGTAATGAGCAGTTCTTC	TRBV5-1	TRBJ2-1	-	few
CSAGGGRDEKLFF	TGCAGTGCTGGAGGAGGTCGGGATGAAAAACTGTTTTTT	TRBV20-1	TRBJ1-4	-	-
CASSHSNEQYF	TGTGCCAGCAGTCACTCGAACGAGCAGTACTTC	TRBV6-5	TRBJ2-7	-	few
CASSLAVGGPGAKNIQYF	TGTGCCAGCAGCTTAGCGGTCGGGGGCCCAGGGGCCAAAAACATTCAGTACTTC	TRBV7-9	TRBJ2-4	-	-
CRGGDGTYEQYF	TGCAGGGGGGGCGACGGGACCTACGAGCAGTACTTC	TRBV20-1	TRBJ2-7	-	few
CSVRSGGQYEQYF	TGCAGTGTCCGGAGCGGGGGGCAGTACGAGCAGTACTTC	TRBV20-1	TRBJ2-7	TRBD2	-
CSVRFGGLAGLGYNEQFF	TGCAGCGTTCGATTCGGGGGACTAGCGGGATTGGGCTACAATGAGCAGTTCTTC	TRBV29-1	TRBJ2-1	TRBD2	-
CSARDHGRARYGYTF	TGCAGTGCTAGAGATCATGGCCGCGCCCGCTATGGCTACACCTTC	TRBV20-1	TRBJ1-2	-	few
CASSSYRVWEQFF	TGTGCCAGCAGCTCCTACAGGGTTTGGGAGCAGTTCTTC	TRBV11-2	TRBJ2-1	-	-
CASSQDFANEQFF	TGCGCCAGCAGCCAAGATTTCGCCAATGAGCAGTTCTTC	TRBV4-1	TRBJ2-1	-	few